Each of the 22 T cell receptor beta chains below was sequenced from the same sample in a study of blood T cell repertoires in COVID-19. Only in-frame clones appear in the TCRdb table, and some are missing; sequencing was by immunoSEQ multiplex PCR. Counted here are 310,000 or so clones, more than 85% occurring once; the ten biggest clones make up 1% to 1.5%. The source material was peripheral blood. The receptors come from a man between 65 and 80 years old with acute or convalescent COVID-19.

V and J are TRBV19 and TRBJ1-5; D possibly corresponds to TRBD1 (5 bases). The CDR3 is made up of 14 amino acids. Germline assignment: CDR1 LNHDA and CDR2 SQIVND (reference sequence). The V gene lost 0 bases and the J gene lost 2 bases, with 5 bases spanning the gap. The chain's CDR3 is CASSIEGGNQPQHF. In DNA, the CDR3 is TGTGCCAGTAGTATAGAAGGGGGCAATCAGCCCCAGCATTTT.

This chain joins TRBV7-2 and TRBJ1-1; weak D call: TRBD1 (6 bases). The V gene's germline CDR1 is SGHTA and CDR2 FQGNSA. V lost 4 bases and J 3 bases, leaving 12 bases between the germline ends. CDR3 length: 14 residues. CDR3 sequence: CASSSTGYDTEAFF. DNA for the CDR3: TGTGCCAGCAGCTCAACAGGGTACGACACTGAAGCTTTCTTT.

The V gene is TRBV6-5, the J gene TRBJ1-6; tentatively, D is TRBD1 (6 bases). The germline V gene encodes CDR1 MNHEY and CDR2 SVGAGI. V was cut by 4 bases and J by 9 bases, with 13 bases left in between. The length of the CDR3 is 14 residues. The CDR3 coding sequence is TGTGCCAGCAGTTCAGGGGATAGGATTTCACCCCTCCACTTT. Protein product: CASSSGDRISPLHF.

V and J are TRBV19 and TRBJ2-2; 9 positions agree with TRBD1. Per germline, CDR1 LNHDA and CDR2 SQIVND (reference sequence). Germline trimming cut 9 bases from V and 5 bases from J; bases unmatched to any gene: 7. The CDR3 is 14 residues long. In DNA, the CDR3 is TGTGCCAGCACCGGGACAGGGATGACCGGGGAGCTGTTTTTT. The encoded protein is CASTGTGMTGELFF. Full variable domain (missing parts from reference TRBV19 and TRBJ2-2): DGGITQSPKYLFRKEGQNVTLSCEQNLNHDAMYWYRQDPGQGLRLIYYSQIVNDFQKGDIAEGYSVSREKKESFPLTVTSAQKNPTAFYLCASTGTGMTGELFFGEGSRLTVL.

This clone came up once. The V gene is TRBV15, the J gene TRBJ1-2; D remains unclear. The V end lost 0 bases, the J end lost 6 bases, and 11 bases lay between the germline ends. Germline values: CDR1 LNHNV, CDR2 YYDKDF (reference sequence). This CDR3 has 14 amino acids. CDR3 amino acids: CATSRDMRMDGYTF. The CDR3 bases are TGTGCCACCAGCAGAGATATGCGGATGGATGGCTACACCTTC.

The chain is built from TRBV5-1 and TRBJ2-7, with 8 bases fitting TRBD2. Germline CDR1 SGHRS, CDR2 YFSETQ. The junction had 1 base not matched to a gene; V was cut back by 5 bases and J by 0 bases. There are 13 residues in the CDR3. The CDR3 is CASRTSDSYEQYF. The CDR3 coding sequence is TGCGCCAGCAGGACTAGCGACTCCTACGAGCAGTACTTC.

The CDR3 loop is CASSMKAGGSYGYTF. CDR3 nucleotides: TGTGCCAGTAGTATGAAGGCAGGGGGCTCGTATGGCTACACCTTC. V gene TRBV19 combines with J gene TRBJ1-2, with TRBD1 matching over 8 bases. J lost 5 bases, V lost 3 bases, and 8 bases had no gene match. The CDR3 covers 15 residues. Germline values: CDR1 LNHDA, CDR2 SQIVND (reference sequence).

This clone appeared once. This rearrangement joins TRBV7-3 to TRBJ2-3; 10 bases agree with TRBD1. V shed 5 bases and J 4 bases; nucleotides not matched to a gene: 3. The germline CDR1 and CDR2 sequences are SGHTA and FQGTGA. This CDR3 is 14 amino acids long. The CDR3 protein is CASSLGTGADTQYF. CDR3 bases: TGTGCCAGCAGCCTGGGGACAGGGGCAGATACGCAGTATTTT.

The V call is TRBV25-1, the J call TRBJ2-1; perhaps TRBD1 as D (6 bases). Germline loops: CDR1 MGHDK, CDR2 SYGVNS. The V gene lost 8 bases and the J gene lost 5 bases, with 28 bases spanning the gap. The CDR3 runs to 18 residues. The CDR3 DNA follows: TGTGCCAGCCGAACCGTCCCCTCTGGGACAACATTCAACAATGAGCAGTTCTTC. It codes for CASRTVPSGTTFNNEQFF. The whole variable domain, filled in from reference TRBV25-1 and TRBJ2-1, reads EADIYQTPRYLVIGTGKKITLECSQTMGHDKMYWYQQDPGMELHLIHYSYGVNSTEKGDLSSESTVSRIRTEHFPLTLESARPSHTSQYLCASRTVPSGTTFNNEQFFGPGTRLTVL.

The chain has TRBV5-1 and TRBJ2-3, with 7 bases that match TRBD2. The length of the CDR3 is 14 residues. Germline CDR1 is SGHRS and CDR2 is YFSETQ. V lost 4 bases, J lost 0 bases, and 2 bases stayed unmatched. The CDR3 sequence: CASSSGVSTDTQYF. The DNA for the CDR3 is TGCGCCAGCAGCAGCGGGGTCAGCACAGATACGCAGTATTTT. The entire variable domain, with the rest obtained from reference TRBV5-1 and TRBJ2-3, is as follows: KAGVTQTPRYLIKTRGQQVTLSCSPISGHRSVSWYQQTPGQGLQFLFEYFSETQRNKGNFPGRFSGRQFSNSRSEMNVSTLELGDSALYLCASSSGVSTDTQYFGPGTRLTVL.

The chain combines TRBV5-8 with TRBJ2-5; tentatively, D is TRBD2 (6 bases). Germline V CDR1 and CDR2: SGHTS, YDEGEE. V lost 3 bases and J lost 0, with 15 bases in between. The CDR3 has 16 amino acids. The CDR3 loop reads CASSSGLRPNQETQYF. The CDR3 DNA reads as TGTGCCAGCAGCTCCGGACTAAGGCCCAACCAAGAGACCCAGTACTTC.

The chain links TRBV19 to TRBJ2-3; a possible D gene is TRBD2 (6 bases). Germline assignment: CDR1 LNHDA and CDR2 SQIVND (reference sequence). Trimming took 1 base from V and 3 from J, leaving 17 bases between them. This CDR3 is 17 amino acids long. The CDR3 reads CASSIGATGTLTDTQYF. CDR3 coding DNA: TGTGCCAGTAGTATAGGGGCAACGGGGACTTTGACAGATACGCAGTATTTT. Looking up the rest from reference TRBV19 and TRBJ2-3 gives the full variable domain: DGGITQSPKYLFRKEGQNVTLSCEQNLNHDAMYWYRQDPGQGLRLIYYSQIVNDFQKGDIAEGYSVSREKKESFPLTVTSAQKNPTAFYLCASSIGATGTLTDTQYFGPGTRLTVL.

The chain carries TRBV7-9 and TRBJ2-7, with a tentative D call TRBD1 (6 bases). The V end lost 5 bases, the J end lost 0 bases, and 17 bases lay between the germline ends. The CDR3 length is 16 residues. Looked up from germline, CDR1 is SEHNR and CDR2 is FQNEAQ (reference sequence). CDR3 nucleotide sequence: TGTGCCAGCAGCCCACAGGGCCGGTTTAGCTCCTACGAGCAGTACTTC. Its protein is CASSPQGRFSSYEQYF.

The chain has TRBV19 and TRBJ1-5, with TRBD1 identical over 9 bases. The V gene end was trimmed by 6 bases and the J gene end by 4 bases; junction bases not matched to a gene: 7. From germline, CDR1 is LNHDA and CDR2 SQIVND (reference sequence). The CDR3 loop spans 15 amino acids. CDR3 sequence: CASSFTGGENQPQHF. CDR3 in DNA: TGTGCCAGTAGCTTTACAGGGGGCGAAAATCAGCCCCAGCATTTT.

The chain's CDR3 is CASSRTGGDEQFF. The CDR3 bases are TGTGCCAGCAGCCGGACAGGGGGGGATGAGCAGTTCTTC. The chain carries TRBV3-1 (or the pseudogene TRBV3-2) and TRBJ2-1, with 10 bases that match TRBD1. Germline V gene sequence: CDR1 LGHDT, CDR2 YNNKEL (reference sequence). V shed 4 bases and J 8 bases; nucleotides not matched to a gene: 2. The CDR3 consists of 13 residues.

This chain joins TRBV28 and TRBJ1-2; D call uncertain. The germline gives CDR1 MDHEN, CDR2 SYDVKM. V was clipped by 3 bases and J by 4 bases, with 12 bases between them. The CDR3 runs 14 residues. The CDR3 region is CASSFPGSPYGYTF. CDR3 bases: TGTGCCAGCAGTTTTCCCGGGTCACCCTATGGCTACACCTTC.

The V and J genes are TRBV10-3 and TRBJ1-6; D is possibly TRBD1 (5 bases). Trimming removed 2 bases at V and 3 bases at J, with 11 bases between. Germline V gene data show CDR1 as ENHRY and CDR2 as SYGVKD. The CDR3 is 16 residues long. CDR3 DNA sequence: TGTGCCATCAGTGAGAGGGGCCGATTCTATAATTCACCCCTCCACTTT. It encodes CAISERGRFYNSPLHF.

The V and J genes are TRBV6-5 and TRBJ1-2; perhaps TRBD1 as D (5 bases). Trimming shortened V by 9 bases and J by 7 bases, and 12 bases separated the two germline ends. Germline V gene data show CDR1 as MNHEY and CDR2 as SVGAGI. CDR3 length: 11 residues. This CDR3 is CARLVGGGYTF. In DNA form, the CDR3 reads TGTGCCAGGCTGGTGGGGGGTGGCTACACCTTC.

The chain employs TRBV15 and TRBJ2-3, with 8 bases aligning to TRBD1. Germline V gene sequence: CDR1 LNHNV, CDR2 YYDKDF (reference sequence). The CDR3 covers 14 residues. After removal of 3 bases from V and 1 base from J, the junction contained 0 bases not matched to a gene. CDR3 coding DNA: TGTGCCACCAGCAGGACAGGGGGCACAGATACGCAGTATTTT. Its protein is CATSRTGGTDTQYF.

The chain carries TRBV9 and TRBJ2-2, with D perhaps matching TRBD2 (6 bases). V lost 4 bases and J lost 3, with 13 bases in between. The CDR3 has 15 residues. Germline V CDR1 and CDR2: SGDLS, YYNGEE. This CDR3 is CASSRGTVHTGELFF. The CDR3 coding sequence is TGTGCCAGCAGCCGGGGGACCGTTCACACCGGGGAGCTGTTTTTT.

The V and J genes are TRBV18 and TRBJ2-7; the match to TRBD1 covers 7 bases. Germline V CDR1 and CDR2: KGHSH, LQKENI. Unmatched junction bases numbered 2, after V lost 2 bases and J lost 4 bases. The CDR3 is made up of 13 amino acids. The CDR3 is CASSPGQDYEQYF. Written as DNA, the CDR3 is TGTGCCAGCTCACCAGGACAGGATTACGAGCAGTACTTC.

This chain connects TRBV5-4 to TRBJ2-1; D not resolved. The CDR3 is 12 amino acids. Deletions cut 2 bases from V and 5 bases from J, with 5 bases between. CDR1 is SGHNT, CDR2 YYREEE, per germline (reference sequence). CDR3 sequence (DNA): TGTGCCAGCAGCTTCCCAAACAATGAGCAGTTCTTC. It encodes CASSFPNNEQFF.